A selection of T cell receptor beta chains follows, all from one sample in a study of cytomegalovirus exposure and HLA in healthy donors. Libraries were prepared by immunoSEQ multiplex PCR; TCRdb keeps only in-frame clonotypes and omits some of them. This repertoire shows roughly 100,000 clones, 65% to 80% found once; its top ten account for roughly 3.6%. The sequencing sample was made of PBMCs. These receptors were obtained from a man aged 55-75 years in good health and CMV-seronegative. Both conserved end residues are part of each CDR3.

v_call	cdr3_aa
TRBV2	CASMDRYYGYTF
TRBV6-5	CASSLGGQLYGYTF
TRBV28	CASQGALIYGYTF
TRBV18	CASSGQDTQYF
TRBV10-3	CAISSQGARTYNEQFF
TRBV5-6	CASSLFGQDNEKLFF
TRBV7-9	CASSLQGNTEAFF
TRBV27	CASRGQVGEAFF
TRBV5-1	CASSAGDRGLLDYGYTF
TRBV6-5	CASRDFTSSGNTIYF
TRBV4-2	CASSQSLMGSYEQYF
TRBV29-1	CSVRTGGALALGYGYTF
TRBV7-3	CASRQQAYTEAFF
TRBV13	CASSSEGTGVGYTF
TRBV4-1	CASSQSLAGGPTETQYF
TRBV20-1	CSADRIYGYTF
TRBV6-6	CASRDRQGLNTEAFF
TRBV25-1	CAPLRSWGNQPQHF
TRBV1	CTSSQEKANRSTEAFF
TRBV4-3	CASSPRTLNTEAFF
TRBV5-1	CASSSLTGGALGYTF
TRBV7-9	CASSPLRLGGETQYF
TRBV6-5	CASRTTGGDEKLFF
TRBV6-5	CASSYSMSLAGGEQFF
TRBV2	CASTAGTASGNTIYF
TRBV5-8	CASSRVGLAGYNEQFF
TRBV18	CASSPLSSGGYNEQFF
TRBV6-5	CASSATGFNQPQHF
TRBV30	CAWSVRGRGNQPQHF
TRBV7-9	CASSSGQGSTEAFF
TRBV11-2	CASSWDIGSPLHF
TRBV6-5	CASSYKGLGYNEQFF
TRBV28	CASSEPGADTQYF
TRBV7-9	CASSLVGRNRSTQYF
TRBV28	CASSRTGVGTQYF
TRBV28	CARGTSGYF
TRBV28	CASRIGQADTGELFF
TRBV6-1	CASIRVSSYNSPLHF
TRBV7-2	CASSFLGTGRAFF
TRBV7-3	CASSMDREGGYTF
TRBV7-2	CASTLVRRTEAFF
TRBV7-8	CASSLGLAGYGYTF
TRBV6-6	CASSRALSGNTIYF
TRBV7-2	CASSLGGGNQPQHF
TRBV28	CASSLSAEHGNTIYF
TRBV5-1	CASSLVRSATQGVDTQYF
TRBV19	CASSIVNSRDRNYGYTF